Listed below are T cell receptor beta chains from one sample, sequenced in a study of T cell responses to AZD1222 COVID-19 vaccine. Sequencing used immunoSEQ multiplex PCR; TCRdb keeps in-frame clones, though not all of them. The sample includes 15,000 to 20,000 clones, 85% to 90% seen only once; the top ten take approximately 9%. Specimen: peripheral blood, collected 28 days after the second AZD1222 dose. These receptors all come from an adult who received the AZD1222 COVID-19 vaccine. Both conserved end residues are trimmed from each CDR3.

j_call	v_call	cdr3_aa
TRBJ2-7	TRBV20-1	SASLQGSAYEQY
TRBJ2-5	TRBV7-2	ASSPQSGGWETQY
TRBJ2-6	TRBV18	ASSPTGVGAGANVLT
TRBJ1-6	TRBV6-5	ASSGGNSPLH
TRBJ2-7	TRBV7-3	ASSLSGGDGSYEQY
TRBJ2-1	TRBV5-6	ASSLAIGPSSYNEQF
TRBJ2-1	TRBV7-9	ASSSGLGIREQF
TRBJ2-5	TRBV7-8	ASSSPLGFSGGRRQETQY
TRBJ2-1	TRBV11-1	ASSGRYEQF
TRBJ2-5	TRBV7-2	ASSSVGLAGETQY
TRBJ1-1	TRBV28	ASSWRGTEAF
TRBJ1-1	TRBV12-3/TRBV12-4	ASSVQLEAF
TRBJ1-1	TRBV5-1	ASSRDGPESNTEAF
TRBJ1-2	TRBV28	ASTRGQYGYT
TRBJ1-2	TRBV15	ATSREGGAIYGGYT
TRBJ2-7	TRBV5-4	ASSDPAGLGSYEQY
TRBJ2-2	TRBV27	ASSSYRGGTGELF
TRBJ1-1	TRBV2	ASSTREGSTEAF
TRBJ1-6	TRBV12-3/TRBV12-4	ASSLEGSPLH
TRBJ1-4	TRBV14	ASSQHAGANEKLF
TRBJ1-2	TRBV7-8	ASSLERANYGYT
TRBJ1-2	TRBV7-9	ASSRDSSPFNYGYT
TRBJ2-3	TRBV5-1	ASSPSGRATDTQY
TRBJ1-2	TRBV2	ASSEAREVYGYT
TRBJ2-5	TRBV6-1	ASSEIPSETQY
TRBJ1-2	TRBV12-3/TRBV12-4	ASSSRGGGYT
TRBJ1-1	TRBV3-1/TRBV3-2	ASYAASNTEAF
TRBJ2-1	TRBV7-8	ASSRGLAEDYGEQF
TRBJ1-1	TRBV6-5	ASSYSRRAGTEAF
TRBJ1-1	TRBV7-2	ASSGDHRDTEAF
TRBJ2-1	TRBV7-2	ASSEAVYNEQF
TRBJ2-1	TRBV5-6	ASSLLGPRYNEQF
TRBJ2-7	TRBV7-3	ASSLRGQGDEQY
TRBJ1-1	TRBV12-3/TRBV12-4	ASSSRTEAF
TRBJ1-2	TRBV3-1/TRBV3-2	ASSRGGTPFYGYT
TRBJ1-3	TRBV28	ASSSWDSSGNTIY
TRBJ2-2	TRBV6-5	ASRSLAGLTGELF
TRBJ1-1	TRBV28	ASSPGGNVVGTEAF
TRBJ1-2	TRBV28	ASIRGYGGYT
TRBJ2-5	TRBV2	ATNDFGGSGTQY
TRBJ2-2	TRBV7-9	ASSRSGSRAGELF
TRBJ2-5	TRBV7-8	ASSLAPDSQETQY
TRBJ2-7	TRBV19	ATRGLAGSYEQY
TRBJ1-5	TRBV9	ASSGPTGNQPQH
TRBJ1-2	TRBV6-5	ASNPRGVDGYT
TRBJ2-7	TRBV19	ASSAPGQTYEQY
TRBJ2-1	TRBV28	ASYPFGGAGEQF
TRBJ2-2	TRBV5-4	ASSTGLANTGELF
TRBJ1-2	TRBV6-5	ASRFVLNYGYT
TRBJ2-5	TRBV5-5	ASSLARGKQETQY
TRBJ2-7	TRBV3-1/TRBV3-2	ASSRWSYEQY
TRBJ2-5	TRBV6-6	ASSLPGPDRAQETQY
TRBJ2-1	TRBV24-1	ATSDTTGTGGGEQF
TRBJ1-2	TRBV28	ASRTGLVYGYT
TRBJ2-7	TRBV20-1	SASFTTTPYEQY